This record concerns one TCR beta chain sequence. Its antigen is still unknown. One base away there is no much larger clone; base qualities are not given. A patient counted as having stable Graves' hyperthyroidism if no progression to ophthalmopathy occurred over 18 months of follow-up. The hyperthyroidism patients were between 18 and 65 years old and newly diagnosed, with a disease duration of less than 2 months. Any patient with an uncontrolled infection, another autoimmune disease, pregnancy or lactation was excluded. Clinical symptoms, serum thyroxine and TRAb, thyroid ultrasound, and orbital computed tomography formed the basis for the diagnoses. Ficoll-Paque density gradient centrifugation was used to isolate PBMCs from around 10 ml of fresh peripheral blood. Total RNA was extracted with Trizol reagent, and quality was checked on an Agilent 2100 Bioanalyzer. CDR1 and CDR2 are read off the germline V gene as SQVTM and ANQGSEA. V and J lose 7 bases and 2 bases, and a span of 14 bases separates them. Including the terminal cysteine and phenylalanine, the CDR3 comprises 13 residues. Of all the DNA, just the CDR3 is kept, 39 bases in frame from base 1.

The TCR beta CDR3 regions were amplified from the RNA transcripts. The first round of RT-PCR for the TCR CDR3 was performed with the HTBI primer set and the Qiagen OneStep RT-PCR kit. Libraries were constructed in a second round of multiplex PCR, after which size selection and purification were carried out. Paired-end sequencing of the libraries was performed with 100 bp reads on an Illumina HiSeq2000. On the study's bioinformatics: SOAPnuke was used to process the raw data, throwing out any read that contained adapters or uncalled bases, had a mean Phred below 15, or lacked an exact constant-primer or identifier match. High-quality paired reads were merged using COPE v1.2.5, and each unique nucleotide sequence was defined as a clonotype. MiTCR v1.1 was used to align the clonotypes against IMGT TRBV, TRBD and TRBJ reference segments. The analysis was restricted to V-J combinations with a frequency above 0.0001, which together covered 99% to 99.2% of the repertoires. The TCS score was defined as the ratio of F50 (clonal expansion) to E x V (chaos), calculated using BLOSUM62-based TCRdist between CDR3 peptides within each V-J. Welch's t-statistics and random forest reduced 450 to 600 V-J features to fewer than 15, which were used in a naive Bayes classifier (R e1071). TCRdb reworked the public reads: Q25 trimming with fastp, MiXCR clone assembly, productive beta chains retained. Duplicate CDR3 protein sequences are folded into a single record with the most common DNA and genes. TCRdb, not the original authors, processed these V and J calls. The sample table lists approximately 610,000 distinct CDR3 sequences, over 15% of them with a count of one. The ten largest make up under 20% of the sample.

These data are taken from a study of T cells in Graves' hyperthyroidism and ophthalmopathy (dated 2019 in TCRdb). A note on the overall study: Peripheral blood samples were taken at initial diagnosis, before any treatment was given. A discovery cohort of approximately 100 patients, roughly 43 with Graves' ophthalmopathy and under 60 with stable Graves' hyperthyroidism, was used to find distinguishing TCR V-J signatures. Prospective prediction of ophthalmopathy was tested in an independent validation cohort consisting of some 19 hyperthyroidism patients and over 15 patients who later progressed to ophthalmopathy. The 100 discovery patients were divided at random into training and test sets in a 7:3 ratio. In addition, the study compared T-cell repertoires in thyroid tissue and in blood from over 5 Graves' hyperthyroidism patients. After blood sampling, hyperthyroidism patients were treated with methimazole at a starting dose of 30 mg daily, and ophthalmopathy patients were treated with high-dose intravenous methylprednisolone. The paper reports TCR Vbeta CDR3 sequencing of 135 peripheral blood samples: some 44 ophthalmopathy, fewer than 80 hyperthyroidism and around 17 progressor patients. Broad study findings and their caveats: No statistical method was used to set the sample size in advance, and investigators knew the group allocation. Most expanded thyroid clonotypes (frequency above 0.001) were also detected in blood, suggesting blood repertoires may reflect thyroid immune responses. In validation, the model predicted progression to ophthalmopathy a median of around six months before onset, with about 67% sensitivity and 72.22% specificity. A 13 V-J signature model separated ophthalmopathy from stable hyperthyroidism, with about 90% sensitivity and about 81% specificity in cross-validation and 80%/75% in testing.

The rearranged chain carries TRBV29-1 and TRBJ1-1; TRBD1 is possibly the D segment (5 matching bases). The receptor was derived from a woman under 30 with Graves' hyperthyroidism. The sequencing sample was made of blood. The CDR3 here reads CSAKWGGNTEAFF. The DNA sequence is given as TGCAGCGCCAAATGGGGGGGTAACACTGAAGCTTTCTTT.